This T cell receptor (beta chain) emerged from a study of shared clonotypes between healthy human individuals. Healthy adults negative for HIV, lacking recent acute infections or vaccinations, served as donors. Here immunoSEQ multiplex PCR was the method, and the copy in TCRdb shows in-frame clones only, minus some. The sample carries about 480,000 clones, about 79% recorded once. The sequenced sample consisted of PBMCs. This TCR came from a middle-aged woman in good health. Some clones in this sample may be carry-over from other donors' samples.

The CDR3 sequence is CASSKGFTGTSGSIERYF. The CDR3 DNA reads as TGTGCCAGCAGCAAGGGGTTTACCGGGACTAGCGGCTCTATTGAACGGTACTTC. The chain uses TRBV21-1 and TRBJ2-7; the table's TRBD2 call for D was not verified on the DNA. TRBV21-1 is tagged as a pseudogene. This CDR3 has 18 amino acids.